This paragraph covers one TCR beta chain sequence. The antigen remains undetermined. The junction departs from the called germline gene at one end, perhaps through a read error. This sample was included in a study of Graves' ophthalmopathy and Graves' hyperthyroidism. Study-level points and caveats: Most expanded thyroid clonotypes above 0.001 frequency also appeared in blood.

The CDR3 has 15 residues. Germline V gene lookup returns CDR1 LNHNV and CDR2 YYDKDF (reference sequence). Amplification of TCR beta CDR3 regions used RNA transcripts. HTBI-primed first-round RT-PCR preceded second-round multiplex PCR. TCRdb re-derived calls from the multiplex PCR reads in MiXCR, one entry per CDR3 protein. Altogether 1 million to 1.3 million distinct CDR3 sequences are present, 35% to 45% being singletons, with the ten largest covering roughly 11%. J is TRBJ2-3 and V is TRBV15; 7 bases map to TRBD2. The sequenced material came from peripheral blood or thyroid tissue (not recorded which). The receptor comes from an adult man with Graves' hyperthyroidism. CDR3 bases: TGCGCCACCAGTGTTGGTAGCGGGCACACAGATACGCAGTATTTT. Translating it yields CATSVGSGHTDTQYF.